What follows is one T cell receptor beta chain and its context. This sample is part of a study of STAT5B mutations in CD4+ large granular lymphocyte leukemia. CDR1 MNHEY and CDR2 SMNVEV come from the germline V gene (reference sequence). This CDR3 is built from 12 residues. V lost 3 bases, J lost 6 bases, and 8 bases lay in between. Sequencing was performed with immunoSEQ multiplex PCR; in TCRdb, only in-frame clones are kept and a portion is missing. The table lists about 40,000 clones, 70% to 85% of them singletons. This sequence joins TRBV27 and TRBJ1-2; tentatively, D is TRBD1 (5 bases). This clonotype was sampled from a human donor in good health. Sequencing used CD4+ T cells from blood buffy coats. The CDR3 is CASSLRGDGYTF. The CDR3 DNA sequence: TGTGCCAGCAGTTTGAGAGGGGATGGCTACACCTTC.